Following are 28 T cell receptor beta chains from one sample sequenced in a study of tumor-infiltrating lymphocytes in primary liver carcinoma. Scientists recovered RNA and DNA together from roughly 20-30 mg of unsorted bulk tissue. Production of TCR beta cDNA used 500 ng total RNA together with a constant-region primer. It was through three nested multiplex PCR rounds of slightly modified ARM-PCR that TCR beta libraries arose. TRBV1-TRBV30 forward primers paired with a C-beta reverse primer were used in the first two PCR rounds, which ran roughly 9 cycles each. TCRdb called the multiplex PCR reads again in MiXCR, with one record for every CDR3 protein. The sample holds some 50,000 distinct CDR3 sequences, less than 75% seen once. What was sequenced was liver tumor tissue from sampling region 5. The subset is: tumor region T5, tumor centre. All receptors derive from a man aged 35-49 years with primary liver carcinoma and hepatitis B virus infection.

About this clonotype: A much larger clone sits a single nucleotide away, making a read error possible. The genes are TRBV30 and TRBJ2-1; D unclear. This CDR3 is built from 12 residues. CDR1 and CDR2 (germline): GTSNPN, SVGIG (reference sequence). CDR3 bases: TGTGCCTGGAGTGTGGCCTACAATAAGCAGTTCTTC. As protein: CAWSVAYNKQFF.

About this clonotype: One base away lies a much larger clone, so this may be a sequencing read error. The V gene is TRBV28, the J gene TRBJ1-5; a possible D gene is TRBD1 (5 bases). The CDR3 consists of 14 residues. Trimming left V 6 bases short and J 9 bases short, with 18 bases between. Germline values: CDR1 MDHEN, CDR2 SYDVKM. CDR3 amino acids: CASRVGLSCWPQHF. CDR3 DNA sequence: TGTGCCAGCAGGGTGGGACTGAGCTGTTGGCCCCAGCATTTT.

This clonotype was detected ten times or more. The genes are TRBV6-1 and TRBJ1-6; D uncertain. CDR1 is MNHNS, CDR2 SASEGT, per germline. CDR3 length: 16 residues. The V gene lost 2 bases and the J gene lost 8 bases, with 16 bases spanning the gap. CDR3 sequence: CASSELWAGLDSPLHF. The CDR3 DNA reads as TGTGCCAGCAGTGAACTCTGGGCAGGCTTAGATTCACCCCTCCACTTT.

This clonotype has only a few counts. The V call is TRBV28, the J call TRBJ2-6; TRBD1 aligns across 12 bases. CDR1 MDHEN and CDR2 SYDVKM come from the germline V gene. The CDR3 is 17 amino acids. The ends lost 5 bases at V and 3 bases at J; junction bases unmatched: 5. CDR3 loop: CASSPGDRGRGANVLTF. The CDR3 region has the DNA TGTGCCAGCAGTCCGGGGGACAGGGGGCGTGGGGCCAACGTCCTGACTTTC.

As concerns this clonotype: The conserved phenylalanine or tryptophan is not found at the CDR3 terminus, so this likely reflects a read error. The genes are TRBV11-2 and TRBJ2-3; TRBD1 matches 7 bases. Germline V CDR1 and CDR2: SGHAT, FQNNGV. V gave up 1 base and J gave up 10 bases; unmatched junction bases: 11. The CDR3 consists of 15 residues. CDR3 in DNA: TGTGCCAGCAGCTTAGGAAGGGGGCACGTGGATGCGCAGTATCTT. It codes for CASSLGRGHVDAQYL.

This clonotype came up a few times. A read error is possible here, since a much larger clone lies one base away. The rearrangement uses TRBV10-3 and TRBJ2-6; tentative D call: TRBD1 (5 bases). Per the germline V gene, CDR1 is ENHRY and CDR2 is SYGVKD. CDR3 size: 15 residues. The CDR3 loop reads CAISESSTGANILTF. The CDR3 DNA reads as TGTGCCATCAGTGAAAGTTCTACTGGGGCCAACATCCTGACTTTC.

Comments on this clonotype: The junction departs from the called germline gene at one end, perhaps through a read error. The V gene is TRBV5-1, the J gene TRBJ2-7, with 15 bases matching TRBD2. The CDR3 spans 17 residues. Per the germline V gene, CDR1 is SGHRS and CDR2 is YFSETQ. Here the CDR3 reads CTSKYNPGLAGGYEQYF. The CDR3 DNA is TGCACCAGTAAGTATAATCCGGGACTAGCGGGAGGATACGAGCAGTACTTC.

This clonotype occurred many times. This sequence joins TRBV5-1 and TRBJ2-7; no definite D call. CDR1 is SGHRS, CDR2 YFSETQ, per germline. CDR3 length: 13 amino acids. V gave up 1 base and J gave up 6 bases, with 11 bases separating them. CDR3 sequence: CASSLTEAGEQYF. The CDR3 nucleotides are TGCGCCAGCAGCTTGACAGAGGCTGGCGAGCAGTACTTC.

On this clonotype: In this CDR3 the conserved last residue, phenylalanine or tryptophan, is missing, so a read error is likely. The chain recombines TRBV4-1 with TRBJ1-2; TRBD1 agrees at 7 bases. In germline, CDR1 is MGHRA, CDR2 YSYEKL. The CDR3 spans 15 residues. The chain's CDR3 is CASSPSEGASYGYTL. In DNA form, the CDR3 reads TGTGCCAGCAGCCCGAGCGAGGGGGCGAGCTATGGCTACACCCTC.

To note about this clonotype: At one boundary the junction diverges from the germline segment, which might be a read error. This sequence joins TRBV4-1 and TRBJ1-1, with no clear D. The CDR3 totals 17 residues. Germline CDR1 MGHRA, CDR2 YSYEKL. As DNA, the CDR3 is TGCGCCAGCAGCCTGAAACAGCTGGAGGGAATGAATACTGAAGCTATCTTT. This gives the protein CASSLKQLEGMNTEAIF.

This clonotype is labeled as medium-sized (0.01 to 0.1%). The V and J genes are TRBV11-3 and TRBJ2-5; TRBD1 matches 7 bases. The CDR3 sequence is 14 residues long. CDR1 SGHNT and CDR2 YENEEA come from the germline V gene. After removal of 5 bases from V and 8 bases from J, the junction contained 11 bases not matched to a gene. Here the CDR3 reads CASSPGTAHGTQYF. The CDR3 nucleotides read TGTGCCAGCAGCCCCGGGACAGCGCATGGTACCCAGTACTTC.

The chain joins TRBV20-1 to TRBJ2-1; D is perhaps TRBD1 (5 bases). With 8 bases removed from V and 5 bases from J, the gap between germline ends came to 16 bases. The CDR3 sequence is 13 residues long. CDR1 is DFQATT and CDR2 is SNEGSKA in the germline V gene (reference sequence). Written as DNA, the CDR3 is TGCAGTACTGCATCGACAGCGCACAATGAGCAGTTCTTC. It yields the protein CSTASTAHNEQFF.

On this clonotype itself: The conserved phenylalanine or tryptophan normally closing the CDR3 is absent here, so this likely arose from a read error. The rearrangement joins TRBV11-2 to TRBJ1-1; D is ambiguous. The CDR3 runs 12 residues. The germline V and J ends were trimmed by 1 base and 10 bases, with 10 bases remaining between them. Per the germline V gene, CDR1 is SGHAT and CDR2 is FQNNGV. In DNA form, the CDR3 reads TGTGCCAGCAGCTTAGGGTACACCGTAGCTTTCTTG. Translating gives CASSLGYTVAFL.

Regarding this clonotype: One end of the junction fails to match germline, which may point to a read error. This chain links TRBV6-1 with TRBJ2-7; the match to TRBD2 covers 11 bases. This CDR3 contains 16 residues. CDR1 and CDR2 from the germline V gene are MNHNS and SASEGT. CDR3 bases: TGTGCCAGTAGTGAGTATTCGACTAGCGGGAAGTACGAGCAGTACTTC. Translating gives CASSEYSTSGKYEQYF.

The genes are TRBV5-1 and TRBJ2-5; D may correspond to TRBD1 or TRBD2 (5 bases each). There are 15 residues in the CDR3. Trimming removed 4 bases from V and 9 bases from J, with 22 bases in between. In germline, CDR1 is SGHRS, CDR2 YFSETQ. The CDR3 reads CASSLAYVGVEAQYF. The CDR3 bases are TGCGCCAGCAGCCTGGCCTATGTGGGGGTGGAGGCCCAGTACTTC.

This clonotype was counted a single time. One end of the junction does not line up with germline, which may come from a read error. The chain has TRBV6-6 and TRBJ2-2; 9 nucleotides line up with TRBD1. The germline CDR1 and CDR2 sequences are MNHNY and SVGAGI (reference sequence). This CDR3 region has 13 residues. The CDR3 loop reads CASNDRGAGELFF. The CDR3 nucleotides read TGTGCTAGCAATGACAGGGGGGCCGGGGAGCTGTTTTTT.

This chain connects TRBV29-1 to TRBJ2-7; 7 positions agree with TRBD1. Trimming at V came to 6 bases and at J to 4 bases, leaving 9 bases not matched to a gene. CDR3 length: 13 amino acids. Germline V CDR1 and CDR2: SQVTM, ANQGSEA. The DNA of the CDR3 is TGCAGCGTCTCCGCCGGGACAGATTACGAGCAGTACTTC. It yields the protein CSVSAGTDYEQYF.

Remarks on this clonotype: The conserved phenylalanine or tryptophan is not found at the CDR3 terminus, so this likely reflects a read error. This rearrangement joins TRBV5-1 to TRBJ2-7, with TRBD1 matching over 7 bases. CDR1 is SGHRS and CDR2 is YFSETQ in the germline V gene. The junction had 9 bases not matched to a gene; V was cut back by 4 bases and J by 2 bases. CDR3 length: 15 amino acids. The DNA for the CDR3 is TGCGCCAGCAGCCCCGCGACGGGACAGACCTACGAGCAGTACTTA. Protein product: CASSPATGQTYEQYL.

As concerns this clonotype: The junction shows a germline mismatch at one end, possibly a read error. The chain joins TRBV29-1 to TRBJ2-2; D tentatively reads TRBD1 or TRBD2 (6 bases each). Per germline, CDR1 SQVTM and CDR2 ANQGSEA. The CDR3 extends over 10 amino acids. CDR3 protein: CSVGQGGSFF. CDR3 bases: TGTAGCGTGGGGCAAGGGGGGTCGTTTTTT.

This clonotype has a single count. A single base separates this from a much larger clone, so it may be a read error. V and J are TRBV28 and TRBJ2-2, with D perhaps TRBD1 or TRBD2 (5 bases each). This CDR3 has 13 amino acids. CDR1 and CDR2 (germline): MDHEN, SYDVKM. Trimming pared 6 bases from V and 5 bases from J, leaving 10 bases between. CDR3 nucleotides: TGTGCCAGCAGGCTAGAGGGGACCGGGGAGCTGTTTTTT. Translated, it gives CASRLEGTGELFF. Full variable domain (missing parts from reference TRBV28 and TRBJ2-2): DVKVTQSSRYLVKRTGEKVFLECVQDMDHENMFWYRQDPGLGLRLIYFSYDVKMKEKGDIPEGYSVSREKKERFSLILESASTNQTSMYLCASRLEGTGELFFGEGSRLTVL.

To note about this clonotype: A much more abundant neighbour one base away suggests this may be a read error. The rearrangement uses TRBV5-1 and TRBJ1-6; D is possibly TRBD1 (5 bases). V dropped 6 bases and J dropped 3 bases, with 16 bases sitting between them. Germline CDR1 reads SGHRS; CDR2 reads YFSETQ. This CDR3 has 16 amino acids. This CDR3 reads CASNPLETVYNSPLHF. The CDR3, as DNA: TGCGCCAGCAACCCCCTGGAGACAGTCTATAATTCACCCCTCCACTTT.

In its sample, this clonotype ranks as medium-sized (0.01 to 0.1%). V usage is TRBV29-1 and J usage is TRBJ2-1; no clear D gene. The CDR3 extends over 12 amino acids. The V end was cut by 4 bases, the J end by 9 bases, with 13 bases between. Germline CDR1 reads SQVTM; CDR2 reads ANQGSEA. The DNA of the CDR3 is TGCAGCGTTGTTGATGAGATAAGTGAGCAGTTCTTC. This translates into CSVVDEISEQFF.

With regard to this clonotype: An end of the junction differs from the germline gene, which may be a read error. This rearrangement joins TRBV11-2 to TRBJ2-7, with unresolved D. Germline-derived CDR1 and CDR2 are SGHAT and FQNNGV. There are 14 residues in the CDR3. CDR3: CASSLTEIAYEQYF. In nucleotides, the CDR3 is TGTGCTAGCAGCTTAACTGAGATTGCCTACGAGCAGTACTTC.

This clonotype was recorded at least ten times. The chain employs TRBV30 and TRBJ2-2, with a weak D call TRBD1 (7 bases). The CDR3 is 15 amino acids. Germline-derived CDR1 and CDR2 are GTSNPN and SVGIG (reference sequence). The V gene lost 3 bases and the J gene lost 7 bases, with 18 bases spanning the gap. CDR3 sequence: CAWRKFDREVGELFF. In DNA, the CDR3 is TGTGCCTGGAGAAAGTTTGACAGGGAGGTCGGGGAGCTGTTTTTT.

This chain connects TRBV29-1 to TRBJ2-3; possible D gene TRBD2, 6 bases. The CDR3 contains 17 residues. The germline V gene encodes CDR1 SQVTM and CDR2 ANQGSEA. Trimming left V 7 bases short and J 3 bases short, with 26 bases between. The CDR3 sequence is CSADLPNGSLGTDTQYF. The CDR3, as DNA: TGCAGCGCTGATTTGCCTAACGGGAGTTTAGGGACAGATACGCAGTATTTT.

This clonotype is large in the sample. V usage is TRBV29-1 and J usage is TRBJ2-7; 9 nucleotides align to TRBD1. V was clipped by 5 bases and J by 2 bases; unmatched bases: 7. This CDR3 has 14 amino acids. Germline V gives CDR1 SQVTM, CDR2 ANQGSEA. In DNA, the CDR3 is TGCAGCGTTATAACAGGGGGCAGCCCCTACGAGCAGTACTTC. It translates to CSVITGGSPYEQYF.

This clonotype was observed a single time. Given the absence of the conserved phenylalanine or tryptophan at the CDR3 end, a read error is likely. This rearrangement joins TRBV6-5 to TRBJ2-2; D is unclear. V lost 2 bases to trimming and J lost 3 bases, with 10 bases between them. Germline loops: CDR1 MNHEY, CDR2 SVGAGI. The CDR3 extends over 15 amino acids. The CDR3 sequence is CASSYAVDDTGELFL. In DNA form, the CDR3 reads TGTGCCAGCAGTTACGCAGTGGATGACACCGGGGAGCTGTTTCTT.

The sample holds many counts of this clonotype. The chain couples TRBV7-9 to TRBJ2-2, with 7 bases aligning to TRBD1. V lost 2 bases to trimming and J lost 0 bases; unmatched junction nucleotides: 6. The CDR3 has 17 amino acids. The V gene's germline CDR1 is SEHNR and CDR2 FQNEAQ (reference sequence). CDR3 DNA: TGTGCCAGCAGCTTACCAGGGGGATCCCCGAACACCGGGGAGCTGTTTTTT. As protein: CASSLPGGSPNTGELFF.